Each of the 24 T cell receptor beta chains below was sequenced from the same sample in a study of blood T cells in healthy people across ages. The use of a sample-barcoded 5' primer and a J-beta primer mix characterized a second PCR of about 7 to 12 cycles. One entry per CDR3 protein results from TCRdb running MiXCR on the 5' RACE reads. Here the sample spans roughly 1.5 million distinct CDR3 sequences, about 45% being singletons. The sample taken for sequencing was blood. These receptors all come from a woman between 18 and 30 years old in good health.

The chain combines TRBV4-1 with TRBJ2-3, with 8 nucleotides matching TRBD2. Germline CDR1 is MGHRA and CDR2 is YSYEKL. CDR3 size: 15 residues. Trimming at V came to 0 bases and at J to 10 bases, leaving 9 bases not matched to a gene. CDR3 coding DNA: TGCGCCAGCAGCCAAGATAGCAACAAAGCGGGGGCGCAGTATTTT. Its protein product is CASSQDSNKAGAQYF.

In this sample, this clonotype turned up a few times. The chain carries TRBV25-1 and TRBJ1-2; D possibly corresponds to TRBD1 (5 bases). From germline, CDR1 is MGHDK and CDR2 SYGVNS. V was cut by 5 bases and J by 7 bases, with 11 bases left in between. The CDR3 has 12 amino acids. This CDR3 is CASSKDSGGYTF. The CDR3 DNA sequence: TGTGCCAGCAGTAAAGACAGCGGTGGCTACACCTTC.

The chain joins TRBV4-1 to TRBJ2-7; 8 nucleotides line up with TRBD1. Germline CDR1 reads MGHRA; CDR2 reads YSYEKL. CDR3 size: 15 residues. The V and J ends lost 5 bases and 7 bases, in that order; junction bases with no gene match: 13. CDR3 sequence reads: CASSVTGQGLGEQYF. Written as DNA, the CDR3 is TGCGCCAGCAGCGTTACCGGACAGGGCCTAGGGGAGCAGTACTTC.

The chain employs TRBV4-3 and TRBJ2-1; perhaps D is TRBD1 or TRBD2 (5 bases each). Trimming pared 2 bases from V and 2 bases from J, leaving 16 bases between. Germline V gene sequence: CDR1 LGHNA, CDR2 YSLEER. The CDR3 runs to 17 residues. The CDR3 protein is CASSQRVTDYPYNEQFF. For the CDR3, the DNA is TGCGCCAGCAGCCAAAGGGTGACAGACTATCCCTACAATGAGCAGTTCTTC.

This chain joins TRBV5-1 and TRBJ2-1; D unresolved. Germline lookup yields CDR1 SGHRS and CDR2 YFSETQ. The CDR3 is made up of 15 amino acids. The V and J ends lost 1 base and 6 bases respectively, with 14 bases between them. The CDR3: CASSLRVRGPNEQFF. Written as DNA, the CDR3 is TGCGCCAGCAGCTTGCGGGTCCGTGGACCCAATGAGCAGTTCTTC.

This clonotype was seen a handful of times. This sequence joins TRBV27 and TRBJ2-3, with D possibly being TRBD2 (5 bases). Germline V gene lookup returns CDR1 MNHEY and CDR2 SMNVEV (reference sequence). Trimming left V 0 bases short and J 2 bases short, with 15 bases between. The CDR3 runs 17 residues. The CDR3 sequence: CASSLSIPGTVTDTQYF. The CDR3 DNA follows: TGTGCCAGCAGTTTATCGATACCGGGAACGGTCACAGATACGCAGTATTTT.

This clonotype has only a few counts. This rearrangement joins TRBV4-1 to TRBJ2-7, with 11 positions matching TRBD2. The V gene end was trimmed by 3 bases and the J gene end by 7 bases; junction bases not matched to a gene: 11. The CDR3 spans 16 residues. The germline CDR1 and CDR2 sequences are MGHRA and YSYEKL. The CDR3: CASSQIAGGLANEQYF. In DNA, the CDR3 is TGCGCCAGCAGCCAGATAGCGGGGGGGCTCGCCAATGAGCAGTACTTC.

A note on this clonotype: Since a much larger clone is just one base distant, this may be a read error. The chain uses TRBV20-1 and TRBJ2-7; 14 nucleotides match TRBD2. After removal of 6 bases from V and 4 bases from J, the junction contained 8 bases not matched to a gene. The CDR3 consists of 15 residues. Germline values: CDR1 DFQATT, CDR2 SNEGSKA (reference sequence). The CDR3 spells CSAGTSGRVSYEQYF. The CDR3, as DNA: TGCAGTGCCGGGACTAGCGGGAGAGTTTCGTACGAGCAGTACTTC.

Regarding this clonotype: One end of the junction is discordant with germline, which a read error may explain. The rearrangement uses TRBV5-1 and TRBJ2-1, with a weak D call TRBD1 (6 bases). Per the germline V gene, CDR1 is SGHRS and CDR2 is YFSETQ. The CDR3 is 13 residues long. The CDR3 bases are TGCGCCAGCAATCCGGGACAAAACAATGGGCAGTTCTTC. It codes for CASNPGQNNGQFF.

This clonotype was observed a handful of times. V usage is TRBV20-1 and J usage is TRBJ2-4, with D unclear. Looked up from germline, CDR1 is DFQATT and CDR2 is SNEGSKA (reference sequence). Trimming shortened V by 0 bases and J by 6 bases, and 15 bases separated the two germline ends. The CDR3 runs 15 residues. CDR3 bases: TGCAGTGCTAGAGATTTTTCCCGAGGCGGAAACATTCAGTACTTC. Protein: CSARDFSRGGNIQYF.

This clonotype was counted at least ten times. This chain's CDR3 is CSAILGREHNEQFF. The CDR3 DNA sequence: TGCAGTGCTATTCTGGGACGAGAACATAATGAGCAGTTCTTC. The J gene is TRBJ2-1, the V gene TRBV20-1; D is tentatively TRBD1 or TRBD2 (5 bases each). V was trimmed by 4 bases and J by 7 bases, leaving 17 bases between them. From germline, CDR1 is DFQATT and CDR2 SNEGSKA (reference sequence). The CDR3 spans 14 residues.

This clonotype was seen more than once but under ten times. The chain combines TRBV6-5 with TRBJ2-6; D is uncertain. The CDR3 consists of 17 residues. Germline V CDR1 and CDR2: MNHEY, SVGAGI. V was shortened by 0 bases and J by 3 bases, with 12 bases between the two germline ends. The CDR3 region is CASSYSRLPFGANVLTF. CDR3 DNA sequence: TGTGCCAGCAGTTACTCGAGGCTCCCATTTGGGGCCAACGTCCTGACTTTC.

This clonotype was picked up a small number of times. The rearrangement uses TRBV6-6 and TRBJ1-4, with 9 bases that match TRBD1. Germline values: CDR1 MNHNY, CDR2 SVGAGI (reference sequence). V lost 7 bases, J lost 8 bases, and 8 bases stayed unmatched. This CDR3 has 14 residues. CDR3 amino acids: CASNGQGRWEKLFF. The CDR3 DNA follows: TGTGCCAGCAACGGACAGGGGCGGTGGGAAAAACTGTTTTTT.

There are a few counts of this clonotype. CDR3 nucleotides: TGCGCCAGCAGCCAAGGATACGGTGGTTGGGACGAGCAGTACTTC. Translation: CASSQGYGGWDEQYF. The chain uses TRBV4-1 and TRBJ2-7; no clear D gene. The ends were cut back, 1 base at V and 5 bases at J, with 15 bases in the middle. Germline V gene lookup returns CDR1 MGHRA and CDR2 YSYEKL. The CDR3 consists of 15 residues.

V and J are TRBV12-3 or TRBV12-4 and TRBJ2-7; 9 nucleotides align to TRBD1. V gave up 5 bases and J gave up 6 bases; unmatched junction bases: 8. This CDR3 region has 14 residues. The CDR3 spells CASSEWDRVSEQYF. The CDR3, as DNA: TGTGCCAGCAGTGAATGGGACAGGGTGAGCGAGCAGTACTTC.

This chain links TRBV9 with TRBJ2-7; 9 bases are a match to TRBD2. Germline CDR1 SGDLS, CDR2 YYNGEE. The ends lost 3 bases at V and 6 bases at J; junction bases unmatched: 7. CDR3 length: 14 residues. CDR3 sequence: CASSASSGSFEQYF. CDR3 bases: TGTGCCAGCAGCGCGAGTAGCGGGAGCTTCGAGCAGTACTTC.

This chain connects TRBV7-9 to TRBJ1-6; a possible D gene is TRBD1 (6 bases). The length of the CDR3 is 15 residues. Germline-derived CDR1 and CDR2 are SEHNR and FQNEAQ (reference sequence). V was shortened by 5 bases and J by 5 bases, with 13 bases between the two germline ends. CDR3 DNA: TGTGCCAGCAGCCAACGAGGGGGACATAATTCACCCCTCCACTTT. Translated, it gives CASSQRGGHNSPLHF. Full variable domain (outside the CDR3, taken from reference TRBV7-9 and TRBJ1-6): DTGVSQNPRHKITKRGQNVTFRCDPISEHNRLYWYRQTLGQGPEFLTYFQNEAQLEKSRLLSDRFSAERPKGSFSTLEIQRTEQGDSAMYLCASSQRGGHNSPLHFGNGTRLTVT.

The gene calls are TRBV4-3 and TRBJ2-1; D is unclear. The DNA end is more similar to TRBJ2-7, so the J call may be wrong. Germline V gene data show CDR1 as LGHNA and CDR2 as YSLEER. CDR3 length equals 18 residues. Here the CDR3 reads CASSQEPPNFGSYNEQYF. As DNA, the CDR3 is TGCGCCAGCAGCCAAGAACCCCCGAACTTCGGCTCCTACAATGAGCAGTACTTC.

This clonotype turned up a few times. The J gene is TRBJ2-7, the V gene TRBV6-2 or TRBV6-3; D not certain. The CDR3 is 11 amino acids. Trimming took 5 bases from V and 5 from J, leaving 7 bases between them. Germline-derived CDR1 and CDR2 are MNHEY and SVGEGT. In DNA form, the CDR3 reads TGTGCCAGCAGTAACTGGGACGAGCAGTACTTC. This sequence encodes CASSNWDEQYF.

This clonotype came up many times. The chain combines TRBV12-3 or TRBV12-4 with TRBJ1-2; D call uncertain. The CDR3 consists of 11 residues. Deletions cut 6 bases from V and 4 bases from J, with 6 bases between. CDR3 sequence (DNA): TGTGCCAGCAGCCGGGGCTATGGCTACACCTTC. The encoded protein is CASSRGYGYTF.

The rearrangement links TRBV20-1 to TRBJ2-5; 10 positions agree with TRBD2. V lost 1 base, J lost 1 base, and 3 bases stayed unmatched. CDR1 and CDR2 (germline): DFQATT, SNEGSKA (reference sequence). The CDR3 is 15 amino acids. CDR3 sequence (DNA): TGCAGTGCTAGAGGCACTAGCGGGGCCCAAGAGACCCAGTACTTC. It encodes CSARGTSGAQETQYF.

This clonotype was detected only a few times. This rearrangement joins TRBV14 to TRBJ2-7, with D possibly being TRBD1 or TRBD2 (5 bases each). Deletions cut 3 bases from V and 4 bases from J, with 10 bases between. This CDR3 has 13 amino acids. CDR1 and CDR2 from the germline V gene are SGHDN and FVKESK. CDR3 coding DNA: TGTGCCAGCAGCCAGGGGACGGTATACGAGCAGTACTTC. Its protein is CASSQGTVYEQYF.

The rearrangement links TRBV28 to TRBJ2-2, with 7 bases aligning to TRBD2. V trimming: 7 bases; J trimming: 2 bases; junction bases outside the gene matches: 10. The V gene's germline CDR1 is MDHEN and CDR2 SYDVKM. This CDR3 comprises 16 residues. CDR3 sequence: CASKRPGTINTGELFF. The CDR3 DNA reads TGTGCCAGCAAGAGACCCGGGACTATCAACACCGGGGAGCTGTTTTTT.

This clonotype was detected only a few times. Sequence at one end of the junction differs from germline and may be a read error. The chain employs TRBV4-3 and TRBJ1-4, with D perhaps TRBD1 (6 bases). The germline CDR1 and CDR2 sequences are LGHNA and YSLEER. The CDR3 runs 18 residues. CDR3 bases: TGCGCCAGCAGCCAACCGGGCAGGGGAGCTGGCCCTAATAAAAAACTGTTTTTT. It translates to CASSQPGRGAGPNKKLFF.